The clone carrying this T cell receptor beta chain has more than one count but fewer than ten. Its cognate antigen is unknown. The data originate from a study of T-cell memory formation after mild COVID-19. TCR alpha and TCR beta cDNA libraries carrying sample barcodes and UMIs came from 5'RACE with constant-segment primers. TCRdb processed the 5' RACE reads anew with MiXCR; each CDR3 protein has one entry. Of more than 300,000 distinct CDR3 sequences in the sample, roughly 13% are singletons; the top ten hold 21%. Points from the study as a whole: Mostly located in CM and EM were contracting CD4+ clones, with contracting CD8+ clones located in EMRA. That cross-reactive memory joined was suggested by some responding clones appearing in pre-infection memory. The authors left the SARS-CoV-2 specificity of second-wave clones peaking on day 37 unconfirmed.

The sample comprised PBMCs or a T cell subset sorted from them (not recorded which). The sequence was collected from a man aged 18 to 29 who had mild COVID-19 (a few samples of this study predate the infection). Cell type and time point are not known.

The CDR3 protein is CASSVGGRANTEAFF. CDR3 nucleotides: TGTGCCAGCAGCGTAGGCGGCAGGGCGAACACTGAAGCTTTCTTT. The chain joins TRBV9 to TRBJ1-1; weak D call: TRBD1 (5 bases). CDR3 length: 15 amino acids. Trimming stripped 0 bases from V and 1 base from J, with 10 bases between. Germline V gene lookup returns CDR1 SGDLS and CDR2 YYNGEE.